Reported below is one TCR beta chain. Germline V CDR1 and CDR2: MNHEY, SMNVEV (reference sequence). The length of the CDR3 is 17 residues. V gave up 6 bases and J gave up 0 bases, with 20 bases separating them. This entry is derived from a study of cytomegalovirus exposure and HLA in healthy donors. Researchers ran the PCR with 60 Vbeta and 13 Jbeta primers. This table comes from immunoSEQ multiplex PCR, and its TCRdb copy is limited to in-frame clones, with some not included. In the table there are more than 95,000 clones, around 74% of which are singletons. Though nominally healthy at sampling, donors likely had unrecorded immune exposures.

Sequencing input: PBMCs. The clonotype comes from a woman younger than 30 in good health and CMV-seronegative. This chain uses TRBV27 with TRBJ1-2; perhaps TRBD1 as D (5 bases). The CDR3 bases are TGTGCCAGCAGAATGATCGGGGGTCTTCGGCCTAACTATGGCTACACCTTC. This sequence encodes CASRMIGGLRPNYGYTF.